This is a list of T cell receptor beta chains from one sample in a study of shared clonotypes between healthy human individuals. Using immunoSEQ multiplex PCR, the repertoire was profiled, and TCRdb retains in-frame clones only, with some absent. The sample shows some 2 million clones, approximately 95% of them seen only once. The sequencing input was naive CD8+ T cells sorted from blood. All receptors come from a man younger than 35 in good health. CDR3s include the opening cysteine and the closing phenylalanine or tryptophan. D genes are given only for firm matches. Clone sizes are given selectively: once, few, many, or a class where the clone is expanded.

v_gene: TRBV30; abundance: .; d_gene: .; j_gene: TRBJ1-5; CDR3nt: TGTGCCTGGAGTGTAGCCCTTCAGCCCCAGCATTTT; CDR3aa: CAWSVALQPQHF
v_gene: TRBV7-3; abundance: .; d_gene: .; j_gene: TRBJ2-7; CDR3nt: TGTGCCAGCAGCTTAAACCCTTCAGGGGTTTACGAGCAGTACTTC; CDR3aa: CASSLNPSGVYEQYF
v_gene: TRBV5-4; abundance: .; d_gene: .; j_gene: TRBJ1-2; CDR3nt: TGTGCCAACCTCACCCCGGGGCCTAGCATTACCTATAACTATGGCTACACCTTC; CDR3aa: CANLTPGPSITYNYGYTF
v_gene: TRBV27; abundance: .; d_gene: .; j_gene: TRBJ2-2; CDR3nt: TGTGCCAGCAGTTTCGGGGGAGTCGGGTACACCGGGGAGCTGTTTTTT; CDR3aa: CASSFGGVGYTGELFF
v_gene: TRBV7-6; abundance: .; d_gene: TRBD2; j_gene: TRBJ2-3; CDR3nt: TGTGCCAGCAGCGAATCAAGCGGGAGGGCCATTTTAACAGATACGCAGTATTTT; CDR3aa: CASSESSGRAILTDTQYF
v_gene: TRBV19; abundance: .; d_gene: .; j_gene: TRBJ2-7; CDR3nt: TGTGCCAGTTCGGAGTCTCTAGTTTACGAGCAGTACTTC; CDR3aa: CASSESLVYEQYF
v_gene: TRBV4-1; abundance: .; d_gene: .; j_gene: TRBJ1-5; CDR3nt: TGCGCCAGCAGCCTCGCGAGCAATCAGCCCCAGCATTTT; CDR3aa: CASSLASNQPQHF
v_gene: TRBV5-1; abundance: .; d_gene: .; j_gene: TRBJ2-1; CDR3nt: TGCGCCAGCAGCTTGGGAGGTGAGCAGTTCTTC; CDR3aa: CASSLGGEQFF
v_gene: TRBV13; abundance: .; d_gene: TRBD1; j_gene: TRBJ2-1; CDR3nt: TGTGCCAGCAGCTTAGGTCCCGGGACAGGGTTGGTTGAGCAGTTCTTC; CDR3aa: CASSLGPGTGLVEQFF
v_gene: TRBV11-2; abundance: .; d_gene: TRBD2; j_gene: TRBJ2-1; CDR3nt: TGTGCCAGCAGCCACGAGGCCCTTCTAGCGGGAGGGGCCAATGAGCAGTTCTTC; CDR3aa: CASSHEALLAGGANEQFF
v_gene: TRBV19; abundance: .; d_gene: .; j_gene: TRBJ2-1; CDR3nt: TGTGCCAGTAGCTCTATTCGGGGAAGCTCCTACAATGAGCAGTTCTTC; CDR3aa: CASSSIRGSSYNEQFF
v_gene: TRBV2; abundance: .; d_gene: TRBD1; j_gene: TRBJ1-5; CDR3nt: TGTGCCAGCAGTGTGGCAGGGGGGAATCAGCCCCAGCATTTT; CDR3aa: CASSVAGGNQPQHF
v_gene: TRBV2; abundance: .; d_gene: TRBD1; j_gene: TRBJ2-7; CDR3nt: TGTGCCAGCAGGGTGGGACAGGGGTACGAGCAGTACTTC; CDR3aa: CASRVGQGYEQYF
v_gene: TRBV2; abundance: .; d_gene: TRBD1; j_gene: TRBJ1-5; CDR3nt: TGTGCCAGCAGTGAATTCGGGGCAGGGGGATTCGATAGCAATCAGCCCCAGCATTTT; CDR3aa: CASSEFGAGGFDSNQPQHF
v_gene: TRBV4-1; abundance: few; d_gene: .; j_gene: TRBJ1-5; CDR3nt: TGCGCCAGCAGCCAAGACCCAGGCGCCAATCAGCCCCAGCATTTT; CDR3aa: CASSQDPGANQPQHF
v_gene: TRBV27; abundance: .; d_gene: TRBD2; j_gene: TRBJ2-5; CDR3nt: TGTGCCAGCAAGGAGGCGGGAGCAGGTGAGACCCAGTACTTC; CDR3aa: CASKEAGAGETQYF
v_gene: TRBV4-1; abundance: .; d_gene: .; j_gene: TRBJ2-2; CDR3nt: TGCGCCAGCAGCCAAGTGACAGATACCGGGGAGCTGTTTTTT; CDR3aa: CASSQVTDTGELFF
v_gene: TRBV4-1; abundance: .; d_gene: .; j_gene: TRBJ1-1; CDR3nt: TGCGCCAGCAGCCGACGGGAAGACACTGAAGCTTTCTTT; CDR3aa: CASSRREDTEAFF
v_gene: TRBV7-9; abundance: .; d_gene: .; j_gene: TRBJ1-5; CDR3nt: TGTGCCAGCAGCTTAGGAGGCAGGGATCATCAGCCCCAGCATTTT; CDR3aa: CASSLGGRDHQPQHF
v_gene: TRBV29-1; abundance: .; d_gene: .; j_gene: TRBJ1-1; CDR3nt: TGCAGCGGGGCCGGAAGAGACACTGAAGCTTTCTTT; CDR3aa: CSGAGRDTEAFF
v_gene: TRBV4-3; abundance: .; d_gene: .; j_gene: TRBJ2-2; CDR3nt: TGCGCCAGCAGCCCCGGGGCCAACACCGGGGAGCTGTTTTTT; CDR3aa: CASSPGANTGELFF
v_gene: TRBV9; abundance: .; d_gene: .; j_gene: TRBJ2-5; CDR3nt: TGTGCCAGCAGCGTAGAGGGGTCAGGGCAAGAGACCCAGTACTTC; CDR3aa: CASSVEGSGQETQYF
v_gene: TRBV27; abundance: .; d_gene: TRBD1; j_gene: TRBJ2-1; CDR3nt: TGTGCCAGCAGTGACGGGGACAGCTACAATGAGCAGTTCTTC; CDR3aa: CASSDGDSYNEQFF
v_gene: TRBV4-1; abundance: once; d_gene: TRBD1; j_gene: TRBJ2-1; CDR3nt: TGCGCCAGCAGCCTAGACAGGGAATCTTACAATGAGCAGTTCTTC; CDR3aa: CASSLDRESYNEQFF
v_gene: TRBV28; abundance: .; d_gene: .; j_gene: TRBJ2-5; CDR3nt: TGTGCCAGCAGGAAGACAGTGAACCAAGAGACCCAGTACTTC; CDR3aa: CASRKTVNQETQYF
v_gene: TRBV19; abundance: .; d_gene: .; j_gene: TRBJ1-1; CDR3nt: TGTGCCAGTAGTAGCTTCCTGAGGGGGGGATTTGAGGACACTGAAGCTTTCTTT; CDR3aa: CASSSFLRGGFEDTEAFF
v_gene: TRBV5-1; abundance: .; d_gene: .; j_gene: TRBJ2-5; CDR3nt: TGCGCCAGCAGCTTCAGGGGCGCGGGAGTCATGGAGACCCAGTACTTC; CDR3aa: CASSFRGAGVMETQYF
v_gene: TRBV6-5; abundance: once; d_gene: .; j_gene: TRBJ2-3; CDR3nt: TGTGCCAGCAGTTACTCCCCAGGACCTAGCACAGATACGCAGTATTTT; CDR3aa: CASSYSPGPSTDTQYF
v_gene: TRBV7-2; abundance: .; d_gene: .; j_gene: TRBJ2-7; CDR3nt: TGTGCCAGCAGCTTAGATCAGGGACCCGTCTACGAGCAGTACTTC; CDR3aa: CASSLDQGPVYEQYF
v_gene: TRBV5-1; abundance: .; d_gene: .; j_gene: TRBJ2-1; CDR3nt: TGCGCCAGCAGCTTGGCCACTACAGGGATTGAGCAGTTCTTC; CDR3aa: CASSLATTGIEQFF
v_gene: TRBV6-5; abundance: .; d_gene: .; j_gene: TRBJ2-7; CDR3nt: TGTGCCAGCAGTGCCGGGACCGAATCCTACGAGCAGTACTTC; CDR3aa: CASSAGTESYEQYF
v_gene: TRBV6-6; abundance: .; d_gene: .; j_gene: TRBJ1-6; CDR3nt: TGTGCCAGCAGTTACTCACAAAATTCACCCCTCCACTTT; CDR3aa: CASSYSQNSPLHF
v_gene: TRBV6-1; abundance: .; d_gene: .; j_gene: TRBJ1-6; CDR3nt: TGTGCCAGCATGACGTTGGGAAATTCACCCCTCCACTTT; CDR3aa: CASMTLGNSPLHF